Each of the 21 T cell receptor beta chains below was sequenced from the same sample in a study of T-cell reconstitution after alpha-beta-depleted transplantation in children. Using unique molecular identifiers, the investigators prepared the TCRbeta library. MiXCR, applied by TCRdb to the PCR reads, yields one record per CDR3 protein. The sample includes some 200,000 distinct CDR3 sequences, approximately 8.4% seen only once; the top ten take under 40%. The source was PBMCs, mostly from graft donor cells, collected 360 days after TCRalphabeta/CD19-depleted stem cell transplant. The source is a male patient between 2 and 10 years old who had a stem cell transplant for acute myeloid leukemia, so the T cells may come from the graft donor.

This clonotype turned up a few times. V usage is TRBV4-1 and J usage is TRBJ2-1, with 14 positions matching TRBD2. V shed 0 bases, J shed 8 bases, and the junction held 9 bases outside the gene matches. The germline V gene has CDR1 MGHRA and CDR2 YSYEKL. The CDR3 covers 18 residues. The chain's CDR3 is CASSQEPRLAGGAHEQFF. CDR3 DNA: TGCGCCAGCAGCCAAGAACCCCGACTAGCGGGAGGGGCCCATGAGCAGTTCTTC.

This clonotype was counted once. The chain has TRBV5-5 and TRBJ2-7, with D hard to call. Germline CDR1 and CDR2: SGHKS and YYEKEE (reference sequence). This CDR3 is built from 13 residues. V dropped 2 bases and J dropped 0 bases, with 6 bases sitting between them. For the CDR3, the DNA is TGTGCCAGCAGCTTAATGGCCTCCTACGAGCAGTACGTC. This gives the protein CASSLMASYEQYV.

This clonotype was picked up a small number of times. The chain joins TRBV18 to TRBJ2-7, with 8 bases aligning to TRBD2. Per the germline V gene, CDR1 is KGHSH and CDR2 is LQKENI. V lost 3 bases and J lost 4; bases outside the gene matches: 8. This CDR3 region has 15 residues. CDR3 bases: TGTGCCAGCTCACCGGCGGAGACTAGCGTATACGAGCAGTACTTC. Amino acid sequence: CASSPAETSVYEQYF.

This clonotype was found many times. The chain has TRBV10-3 and TRBJ2-2, with TRBD2 matching over 10 bases. Germline trimming cut 5 bases from V and 5 bases from J; bases unmatched to any gene: 14. The CDR3 length is 18 residues. Germline-derived CDR1 and CDR2 are ENHRY and SYGVKD. CDR3 DNA: TGTGCCATCAGTCCCCCACCTCATAGCGGGGGGCGAACCGGGGAGCTGTTTTTT. This translates into CAISPPPHSGGRTGELFF.

The V gene is TRBV5-1, the J gene TRBJ2-1, with D unclear. V was trimmed by 0 bases and J by 4 bases, leaving 17 bases between them. CDR1 SGHRS and CDR2 YFSETQ come from the germline V gene. The CDR3 has 17 amino acids. The CDR3 loop is CASSLARWGGLYNEQFF. The CDR3 DNA reads TGCGCCAGCAGCTTGGCGCGGTGGGGTGGGCTATACAATGAGCAGTTCTTC.

This clonotype was observed at least ten times. The V call is TRBV7-6, the J call TRBJ1-5; D is unclear. V lost 5 bases to trimming and J lost 4 bases, with 18 bases between them. The CDR3 length is 16 residues. From germline, CDR1 is SGHVS and CDR2 FNYEAQ. CDR3 in DNA: TGTGCCAGCAGCCGCTTTTGGGGAGGTGGGAATCAGCCCCAGCATTTT. The encoded protein is CASSRFWGGGNQPQHF. Combining the CDR3 with reference TRBV7-6 and TRBJ1-5 gives the whole variable domain GAGVSQSPRYKVTKRGQDVALRCDPISGHVSLYWYRQALGQGPEFLTYFNYEAQQDKSGLPNDRFSAERPEGSISTLTIQRTEQRDSAMYRCASSRFWGGGNQPQHFGDGTRLSIL.

The chain is built from TRBV20-1 and TRBJ1-6; 7 bases are shared with TRBD1. The ends lost 0 bases at V and 6 bases at J; junction bases unmatched: 5. Per germline, CDR1 DFQATT and CDR2 SNEGSKA (reference sequence). CDR3 length equals 15 residues. The CDR3 sequence: CSARDSRDSNSPLHF. In DNA, the CDR3 is TGCAGTGCTAGAGATTCCCGGGACAGTAATTCACCCCTCCACTTT.

This clonotype has just a few counts. The rearrangement links TRBV25-1 to TRBJ2-3; D is possibly TRBD1 (6 bases). Germline V CDR1 and CDR2: MGHDK, SYGVNS. The V and J ends lost 7 bases and 3 bases respectively, with 17 bases between them. This CDR3 contains 15 residues. CDR3 region: CASINVGGITDTQYF. CDR3 coding DNA: TGTGCCAGCATAAATGTAGGGGGTATTACAGATACGCAGTATTTT.

This clonotype was counted ten times or more. The chain employs TRBV7-2 and TRBJ1-2, with D unresolved. V lost 5 bases, J lost 4 bases, and 11 bases lay in between. The CDR3 is made up of 13 amino acids. The germline V gene has CDR1 SGHTA and CDR2 FQGNSA. CDR3 residues: CASSTGSGYGYTF. The CDR3 DNA follows: TGTGCCAGCAGCACGGGTAGTGGCTATGGCTACACCTTC.

This clonotype was seen a few times. This rearrangement joins TRBV27 to TRBJ1-2; possibly TRBD1 for D (5 bases). Germline assignment: CDR1 MNHEY and CDR2 SMNVEV (reference sequence). Trimming took 2 bases from V and 6 from J, leaving 13 bases between them. The CDR3 has 14 amino acids. The CDR3 reads CASSLVSQGDGYTF. CDR3 bases: TGTGCCAGCAGTTTAGTCAGTCAGGGCGATGGCTACACCTTC.

This clonotype was detected only a few times. The chain has TRBV12-3 or TRBV12-4 and TRBJ2-1, with 13 bases fitting TRBD2. The CDR3 is made up of 16 amino acids. The V gene end was trimmed by 3 bases and the J gene end by 8 bases; junction bases not matched to a gene: 7. The CDR3 protein is CASSFLRTSGGHEQFF. As DNA, the CDR3 is TGTGCCAGCAGTTTCTTAAGGACTAGCGGGGGACATGAGCAGTTCTTC.

In this sample, this clonotype turned up many times. J is TRBJ2-3 and V is TRBV5-1, with TRBD2 identical over 15 bases. The germline V gene has CDR1 SGHRS and CDR2 YFSETQ. The CDR3 is made up of 18 amino acids. The V segment lost 2 bases and the J segment 0 bases; nucleotides outside the gene matches: 4. The CDR3 loop is CASSFGTSGGTSTDTQYF. The CDR3 DNA sequence: TGCGCCAGCAGCTTCGGGACTAGCGGGGGGACTAGCACAGATACGCAGTATTTT.

The gene calls are TRBV20-1 and TRBJ2-1; D might be TRBD2 (7 bases). V was trimmed by 5 bases and J by 0 bases, leaving 20 bases between them. CDR3 size: 17 residues. Germline V gene lookup returns CDR1 DFQATT and CDR2 SNEGSKA (reference sequence). CDR3 coding DNA: TGCAGTGCTCTAGCCCTCGGGGGGCAGAGCTCCTACAATGAGCAGTTCTTC. Encoded protein: CSALALGGQSSYNEQFF.

This clonotype showed up many times. The V and J genes are TRBV7-2 and TRBJ1-5, with 8 bases that match TRBD1. V lost 1 base, J lost 0 bases, and 14 bases stayed unmatched. Germline V CDR1 and CDR2: SGHTA, FQGNSA. This CDR3 is 20 amino acids long. CDR3 nucleotide sequence: TGTGCCAGCAGCTTAGTACGTTGGACAGGGACGCCTTATAGCAATCAGCCCCAGCATTTT. Protein sequence: CASSLVRWTGTPYSNQPQHF.

The genes are TRBV20-1 and TRBJ2-7; 7 bases align to TRBD1. CDR3 size: 12 residues. CDR1 is DFQATT, CDR2 SNEGSKA, per germline (reference sequence). J was trimmed by 3 bases and V by 6 bases; bases with no gene match: 5. CDR3 nucleotide sequence: TGCAGTGCAGGACAGGACCTCTACGAGCAGTACTTC. It translates to CSAGQDLYEQYF.

This clonotype showed up many times. The chain recombines TRBV24-1 with TRBJ2-1; 10 bases fit TRBD1. The CDR3 is made up of 15 amino acids. Germline lookup yields CDR1 KGHDR and CDR2 SFDVKD. The junction had 5 bases not matched to a gene; V was cut back by 4 bases and J by 6 bases. CDR3 coding DNA: TGTGCCACCAGTGAAGCCGGGACAGGGGTCAATGAGCAGTTCTTC. Its protein product is CATSEAGTGVNEQFF.

This clonotype appeared many times. CDR3 sequence reads: CSAPERGGNEQFF. The CDR3 nucleotides read TGCAGTGCCCCGGAAAGAGGAGGGAATGAGCAGTTCTTC. This rearrangement joins TRBV20-1 to TRBJ2-1, with D perhaps TRBD2 (6 bases). The CDR3 sequence is 13 residues long. Trimming took 6 bases from V and 7 from J, leaving 16 bases between them. Germline V lookup: CDR1 DFQATT, CDR2 SNEGSKA (reference sequence).

The chain joins TRBV20-1 to TRBJ2-3, with a tentative D call TRBD1 (6 bases). Germline V gene sequence: CDR1 DFQATT, CDR2 SNEGSKA (reference sequence). The CDR3 sequence is 14 residues long. The V and J ends lost 1 base and 0 bases respectively, with 8 bases between them. The CDR3 coding sequence is TGCAGTGCTAGAGTTCAGGGGAGCACAGATACGCAGTATTTT. The encoded protein is CSARVQGSTDTQYF.

The CDR3 DNA reads TGTGCCAGCAGGGCCTCTGGTTTAAATCAGCCCCAGCATTTT. Protein: CASRASGLNQPQHF. The rearrangement uses TRBV7-9 and TRBJ1-5; D not certain. Germline CDR1 and CDR2: SEHNR and FQNEAQ (reference sequence). The CDR3 is made up of 14 amino acids. V lost 6 bases, J lost 4 bases, and 13 bases lay in between.

This clonotype was seen a handful of times. The chain carries TRBV12-3 or TRBV12-4 and TRBJ2-3; 11 nucleotides match TRBD2. Trimming removed 5 bases from V and 4 bases from J; junction bases left unmatched: 2. CDR3 length equals 14 residues. The CDR3 region is CASSNSGGADTQYF. DNA of the CDR3: TGTGCCAGCAGTAATAGCGGGGGGGCAGATACGCAGTATTTT.

The gene calls are TRBV18 and TRBJ2-7, with 7 bases fitting TRBD1. The CDR3 runs 13 residues. V was pared by 3 bases and J by 3 bases, with 2 bases of the junction left unmatched. The germline V gene has CDR1 KGHSH and CDR2 LQKENI. The CDR3 DNA follows: TGTGCCAGCTCACCGACAGGGAACTACGAGCAGTACTTC. It encodes CASSPTGNYEQYF.